These 21 T cell receptor beta chains were sequenced from one sample in a study of T cell repertoires in cytomegalovirus infection. From the reads, TCRdb called clonotypes with MiXCR, one entry per CDR3 protein. Of about 440,000 distinct CDR3 sequences detected, 31% appear once; the ten largest clones hold roughly an eighth. Sequenced input: PBMCs. Receptors were obtained from a human donor in good health (CMV status not recorded). Some clones in this sample may be carry-over from other donors' samples.

This chain connects TRBV4-3 to TRBJ2-2; unclear D gene. Germline-derived CDR1 and CDR2 are LGHNA and YSLEER. Trimming cost V 4 bases and J 8 bases, with 14 bases left between them. The CDR3 sequence is 14 residues long. The CDR3, as DNA: TGCGCCAGCAGCCCCCGGCAACTGGGGGGGGAGCTGTTTTTT. Protein sequence: CASSPRQLGGELFF.

In its sample, this clonotype was seen a few times. V usage is TRBV20-1 and J usage is TRBJ1-1, with 8 bases aligning to TRBD1. The CDR3 spans 13 residues. With V trimmed by 4 bases and J by 1 base, 2 bases remained unmatched. Germline CDR1 and CDR2: DFQATT and SNEGSKA (reference sequence). CDR3: CSATGTGNTEAFF. CDR3 nucleotide sequence: TGCAGTGCTACCGGGACAGGGAACACTGAAGCTTTCTTT.

The V call is TRBV6-5, the J call TRBJ1-2, with 9 bases lining up with TRBD1. V lost 5 bases and J lost 5; bases outside the gene matches: 3. The CDR3 totals 13 residues. The germline V gene encodes CDR1 MNHEY and CDR2 SVGAGI. The CDR3 sequence is CASSHDRGYGYTF. The CDR3 DNA reads TGTGCCAGCAGTCATGACAGGGGGTATGGCTACACCTTC.

The V and J genes are TRBV7-9 and TRBJ2-3, with D possibly matching TRBD1 (5 bases). V was trimmed by 5 bases and J by 4 bases, leaving 19 bases between them. The CDR3 spans 16 residues. Germline V gives CDR1 SEHNR, CDR2 FQNEAQ (reference sequence). Here the CDR3 reads CASSQPGREGSDTQYF. CDR3 nucleotides: TGTGCCAGCAGCCAGCCGGGCAGGGAAGGGTCAGATACGCAGTATTTT.

This clonotype came up many times. In DNA, the CDR3 is TGTGCCAGCAGCTTGCGTCTGGGACTGAACTCTGGAAACACCATATATTTT. Its protein is CASSLRLGLNSGNTIYF. The chain couples TRBV7-9 to TRBJ1-3; possible D gene TRBD1, 5 bases. CDR1 and CDR2 (germline): SEHNR, FQNEAQ (reference sequence). V lost 3 bases to trimming and J lost 0 bases, with 15 bases between them. CDR3 length equals 17 residues.

V gene TRBV12-3 or TRBV12-4 combines with J gene TRBJ1-6; no definite D call. The CDR3 length is 13 residues. Trimming took 3 bases from V and 9 from J, leaving 9 bases between them. CDR3 sequence: CASSFEAPSPLHF. DNA of the CDR3: TGTGCCAGCAGTTTCGAGGCGCCTTCACCCCTCCACTTT.

The chain has TRBV27 and TRBJ2-6, with D tentatively TRBD1 (6 bases). Germline V gene data show CDR1 as MNHEY and CDR2 as SMNVEV (reference sequence). Trimming left V 10 bases short and J 0 bases short, with 22 bases between. This CDR3 region has 18 residues. The CDR3 nucleotides are TGTGCCACCGACCCTCCGGGACAACTTAACTCTGGGGCCAACGTCCTGACTTTC. It yields the protein CATDPPGQLNSGANVLTF.

Only a few counts were recorded for this clonotype. The chain uses TRBV4-2 and TRBJ2-1, with D possibly matching TRBD2 (6 bases). This CDR3 contains 20 residues. Between the trimmed V and J ends, which lost 0 bases and 8 bases, there was a span of 29 bases. The germline V gene encodes CDR1 LGHNA and CDR2 YNFKEQ. CDR3 sequence (DNA): TGTGCCAGCAGCCAAGATCAAGGAGGGCTAGTTTGGGCCCTTGTCGATGAGCAGTTCTTC. Its protein product is CASSQDQGGLVWALVDEQFF.

This clonotype was observed a few times. The gene calls are TRBV6-1 and TRBJ1-1; 10 nucleotides align to TRBD1. Germline V gene data show CDR1 as MNHNS and CDR2 as SASEGT. The CDR3 covers 15 residues. J was trimmed by 1 base and V by 3 bases; bases with no gene match: 2. The CDR3 sequence: CASSEDRGTNTEAFF. Here the CDR3 DNA reads TGTGCCAGCAGTGAGGACAGGGGGACGAACACTGAAGCTTTCTTT.

The chain carries TRBV6-5 and TRBJ2-1; 13 bases are shared with TRBD2. Per the germline V gene, CDR1 is MNHEY and CDR2 is SVGAGI. V lost 2 bases to trimming and J lost 1 base; unmatched junction nucleotides: 8. The CDR3 is 19 amino acids. In DNA, the CDR3 is TGTGCCAGCAGTTACGGACTAGCGGGGGCCCCCCGATCCTACAATGAGCAGTTCTTC. Protein product: CASSYGLAGAPRSYNEQFF.

This clonotype was detected only a few times. This chain uses TRBV4-3 with TRBJ2-1; D gene uncertain. The CDR3 spans 15 residues. Germline loops: CDR1 LGHNA, CDR2 YSLEER. V lost 0 bases, J lost 2 bases, and 8 bases lay in between. The CDR3 DNA is TGCGCCAGCAGCCAAGAGACTCGAACCTACAATGAGCAGTTCTTC. Its protein is CASSQETRTYNEQFF.

This clonotype was recorded many times. The chain carries TRBV12-3 or TRBV12-4 and TRBJ2-3; 14 bases align to TRBD2. V lost 9 bases and J lost 1; bases outside the gene matches: 3. The CDR3 length is 15 residues. In DNA, the CDR3 is TGTGCCAGTCGACTAGCGGGGGGGGGCACAGATACGCAGTATTTT. Translating gives CASRLAGGGTDTQYF.

This chain's CDR3 is CASSLEAGTGYSTDTQYF. CDR3 DNA sequence: TGCGCCAGCAGCTTGGAAGCTGGGACAGGATATAGCACAGATACGCAGTATTTT. The chain employs TRBV5-1 and TRBJ2-3; 8 bases are shared with TRBD1. CDR1 and CDR2 from the germline V gene are SGHRS and YFSETQ. This CDR3 has 18 amino acids. Unmatched junction bases numbered 9, after V lost 0 bases and J lost 0 bases.

This clonotype was seen only a few times. This chain joins TRBV6-1 and TRBJ1-6, with D maybe TRBD1 (5 bases). The CDR3 loop spans 15 amino acids. Per the germline V gene, CDR1 is MNHNS and CDR2 is SASEGT. V was trimmed by 2 bases and J by 10 bases, leaving 15 bases between them. CDR3 amino acids: CASSEPSGRRSPLHF. CDR3 nucleotide sequence: TGTGCCAGCAGTGAACCGTCAGGGAGAAGGTCACCCCTCCACTTT.

The sample holds a few counts of this clonotype. The J gene is TRBJ2-1, the V gene TRBV30, with TRBD1 matching 9 bases. CDR1 and CDR2 (germline): GTSNPN, SVGIG (reference sequence). The CDR3 runs 15 residues. V lost 1 base and J lost 7; bases outside the gene matches: 8. CDR3 in amino acids: CAWSGRGQGKNEQFF. The DNA for the CDR3 is TGTGCCTGGAGTGGTAGGGGACAGGGTAAAAATGAGCAGTTCTTC.

This clonotype occurred many times. The V call is TRBV7-2, the J call TRBJ1-2; D unclear. Germline V gene data show CDR1 as SGHTA and CDR2 as FQGNSA. The CDR3 is 14 residues long. Trimming cost V 0 bases and J 4 bases, with 9 bases left between them. Here the CDR3 reads CASSLAERAYGYTF. The CDR3 DNA is TGTGCCAGCAGCTTAGCCGAGAGAGCCTATGGCTACACCTTC.

This clonotype was detected a few times. This chain connects TRBV19 to TRBJ2-7; D unclear. The V gene's germline CDR1 is LNHDA and CDR2 SQIVND (reference sequence). The CDR3 covers 13 residues. V was clipped by 0 bases and J by 0 bases, with 3 bases between them. The CDR3 nucleotides read TGTGCCAGTAGTATAGAGATCTCCTACGAGCAGTACTTC. Protein: CASSIEISYEQYF. Full variable domain (rest looked up from reference TRBV19 and TRBJ2-7): DGGITQSPKYLFRKEGQNVTLSCEQNLNHDAMYWYRQDPGQGLRLIYYSQIVNDFQKGDIAEGYSVSREKKESFPLTVTSAQKNPTAFYLCASSIEISYEQYFGPGTRLTVT.

The chain combines TRBV18 with TRBJ1-1; D is uncertain. CDR3 size: 14 residues. The V end lost 3 bases, the J end lost 1 base, and 9 bases lay between the germline ends. Germline values: CDR1 KGHSH, CDR2 LQKENI. DNA for the CDR3: TGTGCCAGCTCACCTGCAAACCAGAACACTGAAGCTTTCTTT. It specifies CASSPANQNTEAFF. The whole variable domain, filled in from reference TRBV18 and TRBJ1-1, reads NAGVMQNPRHLVRRRGQEARLRCSPMKGHSHVYWYRQLPEEGLKFMVYLQKENIIDESGMPKERFSAEFPKEGPSILRIQQVVRGDSAAYFCASSPANQNTEAFFGQGTRLTVV.

V gene TRBV7-2 combines with J gene TRBJ1-4; D possibly corresponds to TRBD1 (5 bases). Trimming cost V 3 bases and J 7 bases, with 15 bases left between them. Germline CDR1 is SGHTA and CDR2 is FQGNSA. CDR3 size: 15 residues. DNA for the CDR3: TGTGCCAGCAGCTTTGACAGAGGGACGGGTGAAAAACTGTTTTTT. Its protein is CASSFDRGTGEKLFF. Complete variable domain (other parts from reference TRBV7-2 and TRBJ1-4): GAGVSQSPSNKVTEKGKDVELRCDPISGHTALYWYRQSLGQGLEFLIYFQGNSAPDKSGLPSDRFSAERTGGSVSTLTIQRTQQEDSAVYLCASSFDRGTGEKLFFGSGTQLSVL.

This clonotype was found a few times. The junction departs from germline at one end; a sequencing error may be responsible. This chain uses TRBV4-1 with TRBJ2-1; TRBD1 matches at 9 bases. This CDR3 contains 15 residues. Germline CDR1 and CDR2: MGHRA and YSYEKL. Here the CDR3 reads CASCQGDRAYNEQFF. The CDR3 DNA follows: TGCGCCAGCTGCCAGGGGGACAGGGCCTACAATGAGCAGTTCTTC.

As concerns this clonotype: A read error may account for a junction end that differs from germline. The J gene is TRBJ1-2, the V gene TRBV14; TRBD1 agrees at 9 bases. CDR3 length equals 18 residues. Germline values: CDR1 SGHDN, CDR2 FVKESK. The CDR3, as DNA: TGTGTCAGCAGCCCACCACGAAGGACAGGGGTCGAGTCTCGCGGCTACACCTTC. Protein: CVSSPPRRTGVESRGYTF. Full variable domain (missing parts from reference TRBV14 and TRBJ1-2): EAGVTQFPSHSVIEKGQTVTLRCDPISGHDNLYWYRRVMGKEIKFLLHFVKESKQDESGMPNNRFLAERTGGTYSTLKVQPAELEDSGVYFCVSSPPRRTGVESRGYTFGSGTRLTVV.